This entry is about one T cell receptor beta chain. Its antigen is unknown. Per-base qualities were not stored, and no clone one base away is much larger. In the germline V gene, CDR1 corresponds to MDHEN and CDR2 to SYDVKM. The CDR3 numbers 17 residues from cysteine through phenylalanine. Solely the CDR3 DNA is kept, with 51 bases framed from the first base. At the junction V is shortened by 1 base and J by 4 bases, with 17 bases in between. The sample originates from a study of blood T cell repertoires in COVID-19 (dated by TCRdb to 2019 to 2021). Turning to the overall study: The collaborator samples originated in the United States, Italy and Spain and spanned the acute and convalescent phases of COVID-19. Samples came from the ongoing ImmuneRACE study (first 160 participants) plus 1,254 subjects from 6 global collaborators. Subjects who had been exposed to COVID-19, were actively infected with it, or had recovered from it provided the deeply sampled blood TCRbeta repertoires that made up the dataset. Sample metadata almost always included a de-identified subject ID, COVID-19 status, age in years and sex. The prospective study material was composed of cDNA or gDNA derived from T cells, B-cell-depleted T cells, or PBMCs. A freely available public database, intended as a resource for researchers studying the immune response to SARS-CoV-2, is where the repertoires were released. Where HLA class I and class II types were available, the types were taken from metadata supplied by the sample provider, not from assay-based typing.

TCRbeta CDR3 regions were amplified from genomic DNA by means of the immunoSEQ Assay, a bias-controlled multiplex PCR. On the study's bioinformatics: The number of nucleated cells in each sample was estimated from the amplification of reference gene primers within the assay. Sequence reads were collapsed and filtered to measure the absolute abundance of every unique TCRbeta CDR3 rearrangement. For each sample, productive Simpson clonality was calculated as the square root of Simpson's diversity index over productive rearrangements. What TCRdb holds here is the immuneACCESS table cut down to in-frame rearrangements. Part of the clones is not present; checked against another copy, under half of the missing clones reflect an unresolved V gene, and the others are unexplained. V and J calls and clone size follow that table, whereas D and trimming were derived from the DNA. This sample gives approximately 240,000 clones in total; around 81% of them show up just once. The top ten clones comprise 5.5% to 8% of the sample.

Broader findings and caveats from the paper: The quantity of clinical and demographic metadata differed by source and by participant and was supplied without curation.

Each collaborating institution followed its own protocols to collect whole blood in K2EDTA tubes. Collaborator samples were shipped for TCRbeta analysis as frozen whole blood, isolated PBMCs, or DNA extracted from either sample type. Sequencing input: peripheral blood. Recombination connected TRBV28 to TRBJ1-5; a tentative D match to TRBD1 spans 6 bases. The receptor's source is a woman aged 55-70 years with active or convalescent COVID-19. This receptor carries the CDR3 CASSLYSAGTLNQPQHF. The nucleotides read TGTGCCAGCAGTTTATATTCGGCTGGGACACTTAATCAGCCCCAGCATTTT.